One T cell receptor (beta chain) is described in this entry. What it binds is not known. This entry is derived from a study of cytomegalovirus exposure and HLA in healthy donors. Whole-study results and caveats: TCR beta chain V- and J-gene trimming was linked, in a later analysis, to a missense variant in DCLRE1C.

The donors were healthy bone marrow donors. The PCR employed 60 Vbeta primers together with 13 Jbeta primers. Generated by immunoSEQ multiplex PCR, the TCRdb table keeps only in-frame clones and is missing some. The sample yields about 96,000 clones, roughly 74% seen once. Looked up from germline, CDR1 is MNHEY and CDR2 is SVGAGI. CDR3 length: 14 amino acids. The specimen was PBMCs. The genes are TRBV6-5 and TRBJ2-5; maybe TRBD1 (5 bases). Matching the DNA end better, TRBJ2-7 makes the J call doubtful. The sequence derives from a woman in her seventies in good health and CMV-seropositive. The CDR3 bases are TGTGCCAGCAGTAGACAGCAACCCCTCTACGAGCAGTACTTC. Its protein product is CASSRQQPLYEQYF.